This TCR beta chain is drawn from a study of blood T cell repertoires in COVID-19. Study as a whole: From the United States, Italy and Spain came samples of acute and convalescent COVID-19. Nucleic acid was either cDNA or gDNA, and it came from T cells, B-cell-depleted T cells, or PBMCs.

Trimming took 3 bases from V and 11 from J; bases not matched to a gene: 13. Germline assignment: CDR1 GTSNPN and CDR2 SVGIG (reference sequence). The CDR3 length is 15 residues. Per the study methods: Estimated nucleated cell counts came from reference gene primer amplification. Sequenced by immunoSEQ multiplex PCR; TCRdb stores in-frame clones only, minus some. V, J and clone size are those of that table, while D and trimming were read from the DNA. This table holds about 140,000 clones, around nine tenths found once. The clonotype comes from a human donor in a cohort sampled during active COVID-19. The sequencing input was peripheral blood. The genes are TRBV30 and TRBJ1-6; 7 bases are a match to TRBD1. This chain's CDR3 is CAWSIPTGPWAPLHF. Written as DNA, the CDR3 is TGTGCCTGGAGCATTCCGACAGGGCCTTGGGCACCCCTCCACTTT.